This T cell receptor (beta chain) was retrieved from a study of regulatory T cells in long-lasting Graves disease. About the research overall: The antithyroid drugs taken by newly diagnosed Graves' patients had been used for under 3 months. Study-level results: Sharing of public clonotypes was greater in persistent patients (over 2,500) than in new patients (more than 900).

Germline-derived CDR1 and CDR2 are SGHTA and FQGTGA. The ends lost 1 base at V and 5 bases at J; junction bases unmatched: 5. The CDR3 is 16 residues long. Time point in this sample: newly diagnosed GD, antithyroid drugs for less than 3 months. With RNA extracted from PBMCs as input, the TCR library was made. Diagnosing Graves' disease relied on the American Thyroid Association guidelines. This clonotype has a count of ten or more. Its antigen is currently unknown. Building the TCR beta libraries relied on iRepertoire HTBI primers, and CDR3 regions underwent Arm-PCR. MiXCR, applied by TCRdb to the multiplex PCR reads, yields one record per CDR3 protein. The profile shows approximately 540,000 distinct CDR3 sequences, around 12% of them singletons. Separately, the same data were catalogued under a study of T cells in Graves' hyperthyroidism and ophthalmopathy. That report notes: The authors deemed Graves' hyperthyroidism stable absent ophthalmopathy progression within 18 months.

This chain connects TRBV7-3 to TRBJ2-5; 12 bases are a match to TRBD1. The clonotype originates from a woman aged 25 to 39 with Graves disease. Sequenced material: peripheral blood mononuclear cells (PBMCs), taken at new diagnosis, from a patient treated with antithyroid drugs. CDR3 protein: CASSLIGTGGVETQYF. The CDR3 nucleotides read TGTGCCAGCAGCTTAATAGGGACAGGGGGCGTTGAGACCCAGTACTTC.